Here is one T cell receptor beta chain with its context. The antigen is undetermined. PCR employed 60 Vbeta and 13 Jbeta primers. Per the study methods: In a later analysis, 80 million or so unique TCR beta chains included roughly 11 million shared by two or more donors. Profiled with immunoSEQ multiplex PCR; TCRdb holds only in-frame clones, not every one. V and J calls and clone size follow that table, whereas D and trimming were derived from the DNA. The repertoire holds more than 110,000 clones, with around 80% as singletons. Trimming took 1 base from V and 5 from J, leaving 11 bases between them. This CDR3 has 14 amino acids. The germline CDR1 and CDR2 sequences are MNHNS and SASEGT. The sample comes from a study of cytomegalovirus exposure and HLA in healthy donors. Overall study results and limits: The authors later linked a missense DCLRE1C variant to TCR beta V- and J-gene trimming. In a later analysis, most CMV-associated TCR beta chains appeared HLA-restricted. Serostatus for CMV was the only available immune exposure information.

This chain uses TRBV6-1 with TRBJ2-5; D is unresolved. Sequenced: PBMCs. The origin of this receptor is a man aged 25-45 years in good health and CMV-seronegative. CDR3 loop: CASSEGTTVETQYF. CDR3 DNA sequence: TGTGCCAGCAGTGAAGGCACTACCGTGGAGACCCAGTACTTC.